This T cell receptor beta chain was captured in a study of siplizumab effects on memory and regulatory T cells. General study findings and limits: Roughly 80-97% of dividing CD4+ or CD8+ clones were without an attributable naive or memory phenotype.

Sequencing was performed with immunoSEQ multiplex PCR; in TCRdb, only in-frame clones are kept and a portion is missing. Of approximately 120,000 clones listed, under 95% are singletons. Comments on this clone: The target antigen is unknown.

Per the germline V gene, CDR1 is DFQATT and CDR2 is SNEGSKA (reference sequence). The CDR3 runs 11 residues. V lost 6 bases to trimming and J lost 5 bases; unmatched junction nucleotides: 2. The chain links TRBV20-1 to TRBJ2-3; 7 bases are shared with TRBD2. Sequenced input: Tregs sorted from blood. This TCR was sampled from a human donor in good health. CDR3 protein: CSAAGEDTQYF. The DNA for the CDR3 is TGCAGTGCCGCGGGGGAAGATACGCAGTATTTT.